What follows is one T cell receptor beta chain and its context. Its antigen is unidentified. A junction boundary mismatches the germline segment, possibly from a read error. This entry is derived from a study of cytomegalovirus exposure and HLA in healthy donors. Across the whole study: Membership in the Caucasian-associated ancestry cluster was found for around four fifths of roughly 360 genotyped donors.

Germline lookup yields CDR1 SGHRS and CDR2 YFSETQ. The CDR3 runs 14 residues. 60 Vbeta and 13 Jbeta primers were used in PCR. Method: immunoSEQ multiplex PCR; TCRdb's copy keeps in-frame clones and lacks some. The table gives around 200,000 clones; the top ten clones make up 1.1% of it. Whole-study findings and limits: Donor immune exposure was known only as CMV serostatus. Analyses of presence and absence presupposed an approximately uniform sequencing depth across donors.

The genes are TRBV5-1 and TRBJ2-7; D is possibly TRBD2 (5 bases). The sample was PBMCs. This sequence originates from a girl aged 2-10 years in good health and CMV-seropositive. The CDR3 region has the DNA TGCGCCAGCAGACCTAGCCCGGTAGTTGGTCCCGCGAACTTC. Its protein is CASRPSPVVGPANF.